The clone carrying this T cell receptor beta chain appeared a few times. Its matching antigen is unknown. Germline V gives CDR1 LGHNA, CDR2 YSLEER. This CDR3 is 15 amino acids long. V trimming: 3 bases; J trimming: 1 base; junction bases outside the gene matches: 4. This entry is derived from a study of T cells after yellow fever vaccination. Turning to the study itself: When fractions had low cell numbers, they were prepared with SMART-Seq v4 Ultra Low Input. Study-level points and caveats: The booster saw the reappearance of most primary-vaccination clones (more than 95% CD4, about 85% CD8). The CD4 compartment and the CD8 compartment contained a small share of clonotypes in common.

TCRdb used MiXCR to reprocess the 5' RACE reads, holding one entry per CDR3 protein. The table includes about 340,000 distinct CDR3 sequences, 12% detected once. This material consisted of CD4+ T cells sorted from PBMCs, taken 15 days after the yellow fever booster vaccination. V and J are TRBV4-3 and TRBJ2-5, with TRBD1 identical over 8 bases. This receptor was taken from a man aged 18 to 35 who received the YFV17D yellow fever vaccine. The CDR3 spells CASSHEGQGQETQYF. The CDR3 bases are TGCGCCAGCAGCCATGAAGGACAGGGCCAAGAGACCCAGTACTTC.